The clone carrying this T cell receptor beta chain was picked up a small number of times. Antigen unknown. This sample was included in a study of T-cell memory formation after mild COVID-19. Trimming took 5 bases from V and 4 from J, leaving 9 bases between them. CDR3 length: 11 amino acids. CDR1 is DFQATT and CDR2 is SNEGSKA in the germline V gene (reference sequence). TCRdb reprocessed the 5' RACE reads via MiXCR and lists one record per CDR3 protein. The sample has 300,000 to 400,000 distinct CDR3 sequences; approximately 15% are singletons. Regarding the study as a whole: There were some responding clones in pre-infection memory, which suggested that cross-reactive memory had joined.

This TCR derives from a man aged 18 to 30 who had mild COVID-19 (a few samples of this study predate the infection). Cell type and time point are not known. Sequenced sample: PBMCs or a T cell subset sorted from them (not recorded which). V is TRBV20-1 and J is TRBJ2-7; D is undetermined. The CDR3, as DNA: TGCAGTGCTTCAGACCTGTACGAGCAGTACTTC. Protein: CSASDLYEQYF.